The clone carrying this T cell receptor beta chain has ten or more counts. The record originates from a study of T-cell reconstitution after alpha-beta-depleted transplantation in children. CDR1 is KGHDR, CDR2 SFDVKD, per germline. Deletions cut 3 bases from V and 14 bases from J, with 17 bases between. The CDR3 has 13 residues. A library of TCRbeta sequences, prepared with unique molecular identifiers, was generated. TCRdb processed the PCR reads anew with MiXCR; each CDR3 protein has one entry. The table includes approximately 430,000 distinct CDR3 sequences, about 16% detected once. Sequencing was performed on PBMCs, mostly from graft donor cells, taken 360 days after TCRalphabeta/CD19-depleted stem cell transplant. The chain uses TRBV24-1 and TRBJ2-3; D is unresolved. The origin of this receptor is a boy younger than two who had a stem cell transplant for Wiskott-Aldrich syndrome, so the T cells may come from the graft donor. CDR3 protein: CATSDHRTREPYF. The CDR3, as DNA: TGTGCCACCAGTGATCATCGGACCCGAGAGCCGTATTTT.